The clone carrying this TCR beta chain was seen once. Original analysis: The authors estimated nucleated cell counts from reference gene primer amplification. Repertoires were generated with immunoSEQ multiplex PCR, while TCRdb's copy carries only in-frame clones and drops some. Clone size and the V and J calls come from that table; the DNA yielded D and trimming. The sample has approximately 230,000 clones, 75% to 90% seen once. CDR1 is LNHDA, CDR2 SQIVND, per germline (reference sequence). V dropped 10 bases and J dropped 8 bases, with 17 bases sitting between them. This CDR3 has 12 residues. This specimen comes from a study of blood T cell repertoires in COVID-19. The wider study: Donors in the United States, Italy and Spain gave samples during acute or convalescent COVID-19. The analysed material was cDNA or gDNA that came from T cells, B-cell-depleted T cells, or PBMCs.

Material for sequencing was peripheral blood. The sequence came from a man younger than 40 who had recovered from COVID-19. The chain has TRBV19 and TRBJ1-1; TRBD1 is a possible D gene (5 bases). The CDR3 is CATNQRGNEAFF. CDR3 nucleotides: TGTGCCACCAACCAAAGGGGAAACGAAGCTTTCTTT.